The entry below gives a single TCR beta chain sequence along with its context. Next came a second PCR, run for about 7 to 12 cycles, which used a sample-barcoded 5' primer along with a J-beta primer mix. TCRdb processed the 5' RACE reads anew with MiXCR; each CDR3 protein has one entry. The table records roughly 1,800,000 distinct CDR3 sequences, about 49% of them present only once. This entry comes from a study of blood T cells in healthy people across ages. The TCR originated in a woman between 35 and 50 years old in good health. The specimen sequenced was blood.

The DNA of the CDR3 is TGTGCCACCAGCAGAGACGAAGGGGAGCTGTTTTTT. Translating it yields CATSRDEGELFF. The genes are TRBV15 and TRBJ2-2; D is undetermined. Trimming left V 0 bases short and J 8 bases short, with 4 bases between. This CDR3 has 12 amino acids. The germline CDR1 and CDR2 sequences are LNHNV and YYDKDF (reference sequence).